This T cell receptor beta chain was sequenced in a study of T-cell memory formation after mild COVID-19. This clonotype has more than one count but fewer than ten. What it recognizes is unknown. The study, taken as a whole, reports: The study found contracting CD4+ clones mainly in CM and EM and contracting CD8+ clones in EMRA. Some responding clones appeared in pre-infection memory, suggesting cross-reactive memory joined.

MiXCR was run by TCRdb on the 5' RACE reads, yielding one entry per CDR3 protein. The table has 140,000 to 150,000 distinct CDR3 sequences, about 19% seen once. The specimen was PBMCs or a T cell subset sorted from them (not recorded which). This receptor was identified in an adult woman who had mild COVID-19 (a few samples of this study predate the infection). Cell type and time point are not known.

Written as DNA, the CDR3 is TGTGCCAGCAGCCTTATCTTATTAGCGGGGGGGACCAATGAGCAGTTCTTC. The encoded protein is CASSLILLAGGTNEQFF. The V call is TRBV11-2, the J call TRBJ2-1; 11 bases line up with TRBD2. CDR3 length: 17 residues. Germline CDR1 SGHAT, CDR2 FQNNGV. Trimming took 5 bases from V and 6 from J; bases not matched to a gene: 12.